Below, 9 T cell receptor beta chains from the same sample are listed, as sequenced in a study of beta chain features in type 1 diabetes. These receptors' antigens are unknown. Study-wide results and caveats: Among patients with Type 1 diabetes, TCRB CDR3s were moderately but significantly shorter in every one of the four CD4+ subsets.

All of the isolated RNA was reverse transcribed, so expressed TCRB transcripts were sequenced. Produced via immunoSEQ multiplex PCR; TCRdb's table is partial and in-frame only. The data show 250,000 to 350,000 clones, roughly an eighth seen once. Sequenced input: naive CD4+ T cells from blood. The receptors here all came from a young man with type 1 diabetes.

This clone was seen a few times. Different DNA sequences within this sample yield the same CDR3. The rearrangement joins TRBV5-1 to TRBJ2-5; 9 bases are shared with TRBD1. CDR3 length: 15 residues. Germline-derived CDR1 and CDR2 are SGHRS and YFSETQ. V was pared by 4 bases and J by 3 bases, with 7 bases of the junction left unmatched. DNA for the CDR3: TGCGCCAGCAGCCTCGCGGGGACAGGGAAAGAGACCCAGTACTTC. It codes for CASSLAGTGKETQYF.

This clone came up a few times. The gene calls are TRBV9 and TRBJ1-1; D is undetermined. The CDR3 is 14 residues long. Trimming stripped 0 bases from V and 7 bases from J, with 13 bases between. The germline CDR1 and CDR2 sequences are SGDLS and YYNGEE. Here the CDR3 DNA reads TGTGCCAGCAGCGTAGGGGATCCGGGAGTTGAAGCTTTCTTT. Its translation is CASSVGDPGVEAFF.

The CDR3 nucleotides read TGTGCCAGCACTCTAGCGGGAGCCTCGGCAGATACGCAGTATTTT. Encoded protein: CASTLAGASADTQYF. The rearrangement uses TRBV7-8 and TRBJ2-3, with TRBD2 identical over 10 bases. Trimming took 7 bases from V and 4 from J; bases not matched to a gene: 8. Germline assignment: CDR1 SGHVS and CDR2 FQNEAQ. This CDR3 has 15 amino acids.

The rearrangement joins TRBV19 to TRBJ1-1; 8 bases are a match to TRBD1. Germline CDR1 LNHDA, CDR2 SQIVND (reference sequence). Trimming at V came to 4 bases and at J to 1 base, leaving 5 bases not matched to a gene. This CDR3 is 15 amino acids long. For the CDR3, the DNA is TGTGCCAGTAGTAAAGGACAGGGATGGAACACTGAAGCTTTCTTT. Its translation is CASSKGQGWNTEAFF.

In its sample, this clone was seen a few times. V and J are TRBV11-2 and TRBJ2-1; TRBD2 might be the D (6 bases). This CDR3 spans 17 amino acids. The germline V and J ends were trimmed by 4 bases and 6 bases, with 22 bases remaining between them. From germline, CDR1 is SGHAT and CDR2 FQNNGV. This CDR3 reads CASSYLGGGPWLNEQFF. CDR3 DNA: TGTGCCAGCAGCTACCTTGGAGGAGGGCCATGGCTCAATGAGCAGTTCTTC. Full variable domain (remainder filled in from reference TRBV11-2 and TRBJ2-1): EAGVAQSPRYKIIEKRQSVAFWCNPISGHATLYWYQQILGQGPKLLIQFQNNGVVDDSQLPKDRFSAERLKGVDSTLKIQPAKLEDSAVYLCASSYLGGGPWLNEQFFGPGTRLTVL.

This clone showed up just a few times. The same CDR3 is also encoded by other DNA sequences in this sample. The chain uses TRBV2 and TRBJ1-1; D perhaps matches TRBD1 (6 bases). In germline, CDR1 is SNHLY, CDR2 FYNNEI. V was shortened by 1 base and J by 5 bases, with 8 bases between the two germline ends. The CDR3 runs 13 residues. The DNA for the CDR3 is TGTGCCAGCAGTGAAGAGGGGGGGACTGAAGCTTTCTTT. Amino acids: CASSEEGGTEAFF.

This clone was seen a few times. The rearrangement uses TRBV6-6 and TRBJ2-7; a weak D match, TRBD1 (5 bases). V lost 10 bases and J 2 bases, leaving 18 bases between the germline ends. CDR3 length: 14 residues. Germline V gene data show CDR1 as MNHNY and CDR2 as SVGAGI (reference sequence). CDR3 sequence reads: CATLDRRTTYEQYF. In DNA, the CDR3 is TGTGCCACCCTGGATCGACGGACAACCTACGAGCAGTACTTC.

This chain links TRBV5-1 with TRBJ2-1; 8 bases are a match to TRBD2. J gave up 4 bases and V 3 bases, and 3 bases lay outside the gene matches. CDR3 length equals 14 residues. The germline V gene encodes CDR1 SGHRS and CDR2 YFSETQ. Here the CDR3 DNA reads TGCGCCAGCAGCTCGGGAGGGCCTTACAATGAGCAGTTCTTC. This gives the protein CASSSGGPYNEQFF.

A few counts support this clone. The V call is TRBV2, the J call TRBJ2-2; D gene ambiguous. Germline V CDR1 and CDR2: SNHLY, FYNNEI. This CDR3 is 14 amino acids long. V dropped 4 bases and J dropped 6 bases, with 12 bases sitting between them. In DNA form, the CDR3 reads TGTGCCAGCAGTGGCCTAGGAGTCCCCGGGGAGCTGTTTTTT. This gives the protein CASSGLGVPGELFF.